The entry below describes one T cell receptor beta chain. The study ran its PCR with 60 Vbeta and 13 Jbeta primers. Authors' methods: Among the unique TCR beta chains that a later analysis counted, around 82 million in all, roughly 10 million were shared. Sequencing was performed with immunoSEQ multiplex PCR; in TCRdb, only in-frame clones are kept and a portion is missing. The DNA was the basis for D and trimming; V, J and clone size are from that table. The sample lists 100,000 to 150,000 clones, about three quarters seen once, with 2% to 3% in the top ten. The data stem from a study of cytomegalovirus exposure and HLA in healthy donors. This CDR3 is built from 19 residues. The V end lost 4 bases, the J end lost 2 bases, and 22 bases lay between the germline ends. Germline-derived CDR1 and CDR2 are SGDLS and YYNGEE.

This receptor was taken from an older woman in good health and CMV-seropositive. V usage is TRBV9 and J usage is TRBJ2-6; no clear D gene. The sample comprised PBMCs. The CDR3 is CASSPPYTIPSAGANVLTF. Here the CDR3 DNA reads TGTGCCAGCAGCCCACCCTACACGATACCTAGTGCTGGGGCCAACGTCCTGACTTTC. Full variable domain (remainder filled in from reference TRBV9 and TRBJ2-6): DSGVTQTPKHLITATGQRVTLRCSPRSGDLSVYWYQQSLDQGLQFLIQYYNGEERAKGNILERFSAQQFPDLHSELNLSSLELGDSALYFCASSPPYTIPSAGANVLTFGAGSRLTVL.